This TCR beta chain was retrieved from a study of shared clonotypes between healthy human individuals. At the level of the study: Samples came from a couple of female and a few male donors aged 18 to 49. Per donor, three plates held CD4 naive cells, three held CD4 memory, two held CD8 naive and one held CD8 memory.

As originally analysed: Junction-only sequences without quality scores came from ImmunoSEQ, so filtering differed. Profiled with immunoSEQ multiplex PCR; TCRdb holds only in-frame clones, not every one. The V and J calls and clone size were taken over from that table, and D and trimming were inferred from the DNA. The table lists over 400,000 clones, about 96% of them singletons. As to this clone: As yet, its antigen is unknown.

The study's findings and limits: Lower generation probabilities were found for non-shared clonotypes than for those shared by all four donors.

CDR1 and CDR2 from the germline V gene are MDHEN and SYDVKM. The CDR3 has 14 amino acids. V shed 0 bases and J shed 10 bases, with 13 bases lying between them. The chain employs TRBV28 and TRBJ2-1, with D perhaps TRBD1 or TRBD2 (5 bases each). The clonotype was recovered from a woman aged 30 to 39 in good health. The sequencing input was naive CD4+ T cells sorted from blood. Subset in this sample: CD45RA+ positively selected. CDR3 sequence reads: CASSLWAGGFEQFF. In DNA form, the CDR3 reads TGTGCCAGCAGTTTATGGGCTGGGGGATTCGAGCAGTTCTTC.